Below, 6 T cell receptor beta chains from the same sample are listed, as sequenced in a study of post-analysis software for immune sequencing data. Unique molecular identifiers were carried by the TCR beta cDNA libraries. TCRdb analysed the PCR reads with MiXCR anew, one entry per CDR3 protein. Altogether fewer than 850,000 distinct CDR3 sequences are present, roughly 29% being singletons, with the ten largest covering 0.55% to 0.65%. For these TCRs, the target antigens are not known. Study-level results: Patients carried several TRBV segments more frequently than controls did, and TRBV5-6, TRBV5-1 and TRBV20-1 were among them.

Sequencing was done on a sample of blood. These receptors all come from a girl aged 10 to 17 with multiple sclerosis.

There are a few counts of this clonotype. The chain employs TRBV5-1 and TRBJ2-4; 8 nucleotides agree with TRBD2. The CDR3 has 15 amino acids. The V segment lost 4 bases and the J segment 6 bases; nucleotides outside the gene matches: 9. From germline, CDR1 is SGHRS and CDR2 YFSETQ. CDR3 DNA: TGCGCCAGCAGCGGGACCGGGACTAGGGGAAACATTCAGTACTTC. It specifies CASSGTGTRGNIQYF. Supplemented by reference TRBV5-1 and TRBJ2-4, the full variable domain reads KAGVTQTPRYLIKTRGQQVTLSCSPISGHRSVSWYQQTPGQGLQFLFEYFSETQRNKGNFPGRFSGRQFSNSRSEMNVSTLELGDSALYLCASSGTGTRGNIQYFGAGTRLSVL.

This rearrangement joins TRBV7-2 to TRBJ2-7, with 8 nucleotides matching TRBD2. V shed 5 bases, J shed 3 bases, and the junction held 9 bases outside the gene matches. Germline V CDR1 and CDR2: SGHTA, FQGNSA. The CDR3 is 15 amino acids. CDR3 sequence reads: CASSPSAGVGYEQYF. CDR3 bases: TGTGCCAGCAGCCCCTCAGCGGGAGTGGGCTACGAGCAGTACTTC.

The chain carries TRBV28 and TRBJ2-5; D gene ambiguous. V was trimmed by 8 bases and J by 3 bases, leaving 7 bases between them. In germline, CDR1 is MDHEN, CDR2 SYDVKM. This CDR3 spans 11 amino acids. The DNA for the CDR3 is TGTGCCAGCGTCCAGAAAGAGACCCAGTACTTC. Its translation is CASVQKETQYF.

The chain couples TRBV10-3 to TRBJ2-7; D unresolved. The V and J ends lost 6 bases and 2 bases respectively, with 17 bases between them. Per germline, CDR1 ENHRY and CDR2 SYGVKD. This CDR3 has 15 residues. CDR3 nucleotides: TGTGCCATCAGCCCTGGACCCGAACTTACCTACGAGCAGTACTTC. It is translated as CAISPGPELTYEQYF.

The chain couples TRBV27 to TRBJ2-7; 9 bases match TRBD1. J gave up 5 bases and V 5 bases, and 10 bases lay outside the gene matches. This CDR3 region has 15 residues. In germline, CDR1 is MNHEY, CDR2 SMNVEV (reference sequence). CDR3 DNA sequence: TGTGCCAGCAGTCCCCCCCGGGACAGGGCCGACGAGCAGTACTTC. It translates to CASSPPRDRADEQYF.

The CDR3: CASSQEWKVPGGYTF. CDR3 coding DNA: TGCGCCAGCAGCCAAGAGTGGAAAGTCCCTGGGGGCTACACCTTC. This chain connects TRBV4-3 to TRBJ1-2, with D uncertain. This CDR3 is built from 15 residues. Looked up from germline, CDR1 is LGHNA and CDR2 is YSLEER. Trimming took off 0 bases at V and 8 bases at J, with 16 bases between the two ends.